The source of this T cell receptor (beta chain) is a study of cytomegalovirus exposure and HLA in healthy donors. Study-level results: Per a prior analysis, the majority of TCR beta V segments were productive roughly 90% or roughly 30% of the time. The authors assumed roughly uniform sequencing depth across donors for presence/absence analyses. Equally common other TCR beta chains were less clonally expanded than HLA-associated ones, a later analysis found. Altogether, 164 TCR beta chains were recorded as cytomegalovirus-associated.

In regard to this clone: Its antigen remains unknown.

PCR was performed using 60 Vbeta and 13 Jbeta primers. TCRdb's copy holds only in-frame clones and misses some; the assay was immunoSEQ multiplex PCR. Of tens of thousands of clones in the sample, around 84% were seen once. The CDR3 runs 13 residues. V was pared by 5 bases and J by 14 bases, with 12 bases of the junction left unmatched. CDR1 and CDR2 from the germline V gene are LNHDA and SQIVND (reference sequence). This chain connects TRBV19 to TRBJ1-2; 9 bases line up with TRBD1. The sequence was collected from a middle-aged man in good health and CMV-seronegative. The sample consisted of PBMCs. CDR3 nucleotide sequence: TGTGCCAGTAGTGTCCAAACAGGGGGCCCGGCAACCTTC. Protein sequence: CASSVQTGGPATF.